The present T cell receptor (beta chain) was sequenced within a study of blood T cell repertoires in COVID-19. Study-wide context: Researchers got acute and convalescent COVID-19 samples from the United States, Italy and Spain. Sample material is recorded as cDNA or gDNA derived from T cells, B-cell-depleted T cells, or PBMCs.

The CDR3 covers 16 residues. Original processing notes: Reference gene primers were amplified, and this amplification served to estimate nucleated cell counts. Sequencing used immunoSEQ multiplex PCR; TCRdb keeps in-frame clones, though not all of them. The DNA was the basis for D and trimming; V, J and clone size are from that table. The sample contains some 370,000 clones, 90% of which appear only once. Sequencing was performed on peripheral blood. This clonotype was obtained from a man aged 18 to 29 with active or convalescent COVID-19. The rearrangement links TRBV21-1 to TRBJ2-7; the D call TRBD1 from the table was never checked on the DNA. TRBV21-1 is annotated as a pseudogene. CDR3 in DNA: TGTGCCAGCAGCAAAAGTTGGCCAGGGGGTACCTACGAGCAGTACTTC. Translated: CASSKSWPGGTYEQYF.